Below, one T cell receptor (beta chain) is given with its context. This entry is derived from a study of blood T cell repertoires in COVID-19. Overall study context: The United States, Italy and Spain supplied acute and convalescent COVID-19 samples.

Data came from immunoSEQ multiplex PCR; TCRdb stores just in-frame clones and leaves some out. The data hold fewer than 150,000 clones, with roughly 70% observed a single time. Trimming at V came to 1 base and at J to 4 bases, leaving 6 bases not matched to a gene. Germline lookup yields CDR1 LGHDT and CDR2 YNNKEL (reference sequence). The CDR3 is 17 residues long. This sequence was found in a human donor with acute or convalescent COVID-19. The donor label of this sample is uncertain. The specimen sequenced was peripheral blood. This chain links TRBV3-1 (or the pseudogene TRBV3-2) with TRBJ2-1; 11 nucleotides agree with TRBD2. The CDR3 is CASSQAPSSGGYNEQFF. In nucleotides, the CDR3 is TGTGCCAGCAGCCAAGCCCCCTCTAGCGGGGGGTACAATGAGCAGTTCTTC.